The 16 T cell receptor beta chains listed next were all sequenced from one sample in a study of blood T cells in healthy people across ages. For the second PCR, which ran for about 6 to 11 cycles, a sample-barcoded 5' primer and a J-beta primer mix were used. MiXCR was run by TCRdb on the 5' RACE reads, yielding one entry per CDR3 protein. This sample has 1 million to 1.2 million distinct CDR3 sequences, with 35% to 45% found just once. Sequencing input: blood. These receptors came from a man younger than 35 in good health.

This clonotype was seen only a few times. The gene calls are TRBV7-2 and TRBJ1-2; D remains unclear. The CDR3 is 14 amino acids. The V end lost 6 bases, the J end lost 4 bases, and 15 bases lay between the germline ends. Germline V gene sequence: CDR1 SGHTA, CDR2 FQGNSA. The CDR3 nucleotides read TGTGCCAGCAGGAGAAACGGCCAGAGCTATGGCTACACCTTC. Encoded protein: CASRRNGQSYGYTF.

This clonotype occurred a few times. The gene calls are TRBV4-3 and TRBJ2-5, with D possibly being TRBD2 (6 bases). The CDR3 extends over 15 amino acids. V lost 2 bases, J lost 1 base, and 11 bases lay in between. Germline lookup yields CDR1 LGHNA and CDR2 YSLEER. CDR3 bases: TGCGCCAGCAGCCAAACTAGCTTGGGCCAAGAGACCCAGTACTTC. Amino acids: CASSQTSLGQETQYF.

The V gene is TRBV12-3 or TRBV12-4, the J gene TRBJ2-1; D is unresolved. The CDR3 length is 13 residues. Trimming removed 6 bases at V and 6 bases at J, with 12 bases between. In DNA form, the CDR3 reads TGTGCCAGCAGCCGAACACAATTCAATGAGCAGTTCTTC. Its translation is CASSRTQFNEQFF.

This clonotype is a singleton in its sample. This may stem from a read error, because a much larger clone lies one nucleotide away. The CDR3 region is CAISSTGTDDYERYF. DNA of the CDR3: TGTGCCATCAGTAGCACCGGGACAGACGATTACGAGCGGTACTTC. V gene TRBV10-3 combines with J gene TRBJ2-7; TRBD1 agrees at 7 bases. The CDR3 loop spans 15 amino acids. Germline CDR1 is ENHRY and CDR2 is SYGVKD.

This clonotype was found a few times. The J gene is TRBJ2-1, the V gene TRBV5-1; D not resolved. The germline V gene has CDR1 SGHRS and CDR2 YFSETQ. The CDR3 is made up of 15 amino acids. Trimming left V 0 bases short and J 0 bases short, with 7 bases between. CDR3 residues: CASSLEYLSYNEQFF. In nucleotides, the CDR3 is TGCGCCAGCAGCTTGGAATATCTCTCCTACAATGAGCAGTTCTTC.

A few counts support this clonotype. V is TRBV10-3 and J is TRBJ1-5, with a weak D call TRBD1 (5 bases). This CDR3 spans 14 amino acids. Germline CDR1 reads ENHRY; CDR2 reads SYGVKD. Trimming shortened V by 11 bases and J by 5 bases, and 19 bases separated the two germline ends. The DNA of the CDR3 is TGTGCCTCCCACTTGGGGGTTGGGGATCAGCCCCAGCATTTT. The encoded protein is CASHLGVGDQPQHF.

This clonotype was detected a few times. The genes are TRBV6-1 and TRBJ1-5; D is possibly TRBD1 (5 bases). The germline CDR1 and CDR2 sequences are MNHNS and SASEGT. Trimming removed 0 bases from V and 7 bases from J, with 7 bases in between. The CDR3 is made up of 13 amino acids. Here the CDR3 DNA reads TGTGCCAGCAGTGAAGCGGGGGGACAGCCCCAGCATTTT. Protein sequence: CASSEAGGQPQHF.

V usage is TRBV12-3 or TRBV12-4 and J usage is TRBJ1-1; possibly TRBD1 for D (6 bases). The CDR3 is 15 amino acids. The V end was cut by 7 bases, the J end by 1 base, with 16 bases between. Written as DNA, the CDR3 is TGTGCCAGCACCCAGAGGGGGGCTCAGAACACTGAAGCTTTCTTT. As protein: CASTQRGAQNTEAFF.

This clonotype was picked up a small number of times. The chain employs TRBV4-2 and TRBJ1-6, with 8 positions matching TRBD1. This CDR3 region has 16 residues. With V trimmed by 2 bases and J by 7 bases, 7 bases remained unmatched. Germline-derived CDR1 and CDR2 are LGHNA and YNFKEQ. This CDR3 reads CASSQLGQGLNSPLHF. The CDR3 coding sequence is TGTGCCAGCAGCCAACTCGGACAGGGTTTGAATTCACCCCTCCACTTT.

The sample holds one count of this clonotype. This sequence joins TRBV19 and TRBJ1-5, with no clear D. This CDR3 is 14 amino acids long. CDR1 and CDR2 from the germline V gene are LNHDA and SQIVND (reference sequence). Trimming cost V 4 bases and J 6 bases, with 13 bases left between them. Here the CDR3 reads CASSKGRFSQPQHF. In DNA form, the CDR3 reads TGTGCCAGTAGTAAAGGACGGTTTAGTCAGCCCCAGCATTTT. Full variable domain (outside the CDR3, taken from reference TRBV19 and TRBJ1-5): DGGITQSPKYLFRKEGQNVTLSCEQNLNHDAMYWYRQDPGQGLRLIYYSQIVNDFQKGDIAEGYSVSREKKESFPLTVTSAQKNPTAFYLCASSKGRFSQPQHFGDGTRLSIL.

In its sample, this clonotype was seen many times. The chain couples TRBV29-1 to TRBJ2-1, with 13 positions matching TRBD2. This CDR3 region has 15 residues. Per germline, CDR1 SQVTM and CDR2 ANQGSEA. Losses at the gene ends were 6 bases for V and 7 bases for J; bases not matched to a gene: 9. The CDR3 region is CSVDTGTSGENEQFF. The CDR3 DNA reads as TGCAGCGTGGATACCGGGACTAGCGGGGAGAATGAGCAGTTCTTC.

V usage is TRBV9 and J usage is TRBJ2-7; 8 nucleotides align to TRBD1. With V trimmed by 4 bases and J by 5 bases, 11 bases remained unmatched. The CDR3 covers 15 residues. CDR1 is SGDLS, CDR2 YYNGEE, per germline. The CDR3 protein is CASSSRTGFGNEQYF. The DNA for the CDR3 is TGTGCCAGCAGCTCTCGGACAGGGTTTGGGAACGAGCAGTACTTC. Variable domain in full (rest from reference TRBV9 and TRBJ2-7): DSGVTQTPKHLITATGQRVTLRCSPRSGDLSVYWYQQSLDQGLQFLIQYYNGEERAKGNILERFSAQQFPDLHSELNLSSLELGDSALYFCASSSRTGFGNEQYFGPGTRLTVT.

The chain uses TRBV5-5 and TRBJ2-5; perhaps TRBD2 as D (6 bases). V gave up 4 bases and J gave up 5 bases, with 15 bases separating them. CDR1 and CDR2 from the germline V gene are SGHKS and YYEKEE (reference sequence). The CDR3 sequence is 14 residues long. The CDR3 DNA reads TGTGCCAGCAGCCTCGGAGGGTCGAGCGAGACCCAGTACTTC. It specifies CASSLGGSSETQYF.

The chain carries TRBV12-3 or TRBV12-4 and TRBJ2-5, with no clear D. The CDR3 is 14 amino acids. V was cut by 4 bases and J by 3 bases, with 12 bases left in between. The CDR3 sequence is CASSSYAGKETQYF. The CDR3 coding sequence is TGTGCCAGCAGTTCCTACGCTGGGAAAGAGACCCAGTACTTC.

The chain is built from TRBV7-2 and TRBJ2-3; no clear D gene. The germline V gene encodes CDR1 SGHTA and CDR2 FQGNSA. V lost 5 bases and J 6 bases, leaving 12 bases between the germline ends. CDR3 size: 13 residues. The CDR3 DNA sequence: TGTGCCAGCAGCCGACGGGCCAGGGATACGCAGTATTTT. Translation: CASSRRARDTQYF. The full variable domain, with the rest looked up from reference TRBV7-2 and TRBJ2-3, is GAGVSQSPSNKVTEKGKDVELRCDPISGHTALYWYRQSLGQGLEFLIYFQGNSAPDKSGLPSDRFSAERTGGSVSTLTIQRTQQEDSAVYLCASSRRARDTQYFGPGTRLTVL.

The rearrangement joins TRBV2 to TRBJ2-5; no reliable D call. Trimming removed 6 bases from V and 11 bases from J, with 28 bases in between. Germline V CDR1 and CDR2: SNHLY, FYNNEI. The CDR3 sequence is 16 residues long. The CDR3 here is CASSPSIEIPDNEQYF. The CDR3 coding sequence is TGTGCCAGCAGCCCATCTATCGAAATACCCGACAATGAGCAGTACTTC. Combining the CDR3 with reference TRBV2 and TRBJ2-5 gives the whole variable domain EPEVTQTPSHQVTQMGQEVILRCVPISNHLYFYWYRQILGQKVEFLVSFYNNEISEKSEIFDDQFSVERPDGSNFTLKIRSTKLEDSAMYFCASSPSIEIPDNEQYFGPGTRLLVL.